Presented here are 27 T cell receptor beta chains from one specimen sequenced in a study of T cell responses to AZD1222 COVID-19 vaccine. Method: immunoSEQ multiplex PCR; TCRdb's copy keeps in-frame clones and lacks some. The data show some 69,000 clones, with 83% seen just once and 20% to 30% held by the top ten. Here the sequenced sample was peripheral blood, taken 28 days after the second AZD1222 dose. The receptor source for this set is an adult who received the AZD1222 COVID-19 vaccine.

The chain is built from TRBV5-1 and TRBJ1-2; D might be TRBD1 (6 bases). The CDR3 has 14 amino acids. V lost 4 bases, J lost 3 bases, and 13 bases lay in between. Germline V gene lookup returns CDR1 SGHRS and CDR2 YFSETQ. Here the CDR3 DNA reads TGCGCCAGCAGCCGCGACAGGATAGACTATGGCTACACCTTC. Residues: CASSRDRIDYGYTF. Full variable domain (rest looked up from reference TRBV5-1 and TRBJ1-2): KAGVTQTPRYLIKTRGQQVTLSCSPISGHRSVSWYQQTPGQGLQFLFEYFSETQRNKGNFPGRFSGRQFSNSRSEMNVSTLELGDSALYLCASSRDRIDYGYTFGSGTRLTVV.

This rearrangement joins TRBV3-1 (or the pseudogene TRBV3-2) to TRBJ2-1; D is ambiguous. The germline CDR1 and CDR2 sequences are LGHDT and YNNKEL (reference sequence). The CDR3 sequence is 11 residues long. With 4 bases removed from V and 7 bases from J, the gap between germline ends came to 5 bases. CDR3 sequence: CASSLGNEQFF. CDR3 nucleotides: TGTGCCAGCAGCCTCGGGAATGAGCAGTTCTTC.

This clone was detected only once. This CDR3 reads CASSDPHGTGTTEQYF. CDR3 nucleotide sequence: TGTGCCAGCAGCGACCCTCATGGGACAGGGACGACCGAGCAGTACTTC. The gene calls are TRBV5-6 and TRBJ2-7, with 9 bases fitting TRBD1. V lost 4 bases, J lost 6 bases, and 14 bases stayed unmatched. The CDR3 sequence is 16 residues long. Germline CDR1 and CDR2: SGHDT and YYEEEE.

The CDR3 is CASSYGQGLEQFF. Written as DNA, the CDR3 is TGTGCCAGCAGTTACGGGCAGGGCCTAGAGCAGTTCTTC. This chain links TRBV6-5 with TRBJ2-1, with D possibly matching TRBD1 (5 bases). Germline CDR1 and CDR2: MNHEY and SVGAGI. The CDR3 contains 13 residues. V shed 2 bases and J shed 10 bases, with 12 bases lying between them.

The gene calls are TRBV3-1 (or the pseudogene TRBV3-2) and TRBJ1-6; D is possibly TRBD1 (6 bases). Germline lookup yields CDR1 LGHDT and CDR2 YNNKEL (reference sequence). The CDR3 loop spans 14 amino acids. V was cut by 4 bases and J by 9 bases, with 13 bases left in between. The CDR3 DNA is TGTGCCAGCAGCCTTGCAGGGGTTCGTTCACCCCTCCACTTT. Its protein product is CASSLAGVRSPLHF.

This chain connects TRBV12-3 or TRBV12-4 to TRBJ1-1; D is possibly TRBD1 (5 bases). This CDR3 has 13 residues. With 5 bases removed from V and 7 bases from J, the gap between germline ends came to 14 bases. The chain's CDR3 is CASSLQGPGEAFF. The CDR3 bases are TGTGCCAGCAGTCTCCAGGGACCCGGTGAAGCTTTCTTT.

This rearrangement joins TRBV18 to TRBJ1-2; the D gene is possibly TRBD1 (6 bases). This CDR3 has 16 amino acids. The germline V gene encodes CDR1 KGHSH and CDR2 LQKENI. V was cut by 3 bases and J by 4 bases, with 18 bases left in between. Here the CDR3 reads CASSPYDGQQFYGYTF. The CDR3 DNA reads TGTGCCAGCTCACCGTACGACGGACAGCAGTTCTATGGCTACACCTTC.

This clone was counted a single time. The J gene is TRBJ1-5, the V gene TRBV6-6, with a tentative D call TRBD1 (6 bases). V was clipped by 5 bases and J by 1 base, with 18 bases between them. This CDR3 spans 17 amino acids. The germline V gene encodes CDR1 MNHNY and CDR2 SVGAGI (reference sequence). The CDR3 reads CASSLLPQGISNQPQHF. The CDR3, as DNA: TGTGCCAGCAGTCTACTCCCACAGGGAATAAGCAATCAGCCCCAGCATTTT.

This chain joins TRBV19 and TRBJ1-1, with D uncertain. This CDR3 region has 12 residues. Trimming cost V 7 bases and J 0 bases, with 6 bases left between them. The germline V gene has CDR1 LNHDA and CDR2 SQIVND (reference sequence). The CDR3 loop is CASKKMNTEAFF. DNA of the CDR3: TGTGCCAGTAAGAAGATGAACACTGAAGCTTTCTTT.

V usage is TRBV5-6 and J usage is TRBJ2-2; 7 bases line up with TRBD1. The CDR3 is 14 amino acids. The V and J ends lost 5 bases and 6 bases, in that order; junction bases with no gene match: 7. CDR1 is SGHDT, CDR2 YYEEEE, per germline. The CDR3 nucleotides are TGTGCCAGCAGTTTGCGACAGGGATCCGGGGAGCTGTTTTTT. It is translated as CASSLRQGSGELFF.

The chain uses TRBV2 and TRBJ1-2; D ambiguous. V was cut by 1 base and J by 4 bases, with 7 bases left in between. The CDR3 totals 13 residues. CDR1 is SNHLY, CDR2 FYNNEI, per germline. The CDR3 loop reads CASSEEPSYGYTF. For the CDR3, the DNA is TGTGCCAGCAGTGAAGAGCCATCCTATGGCTACACCTTC.

In this sample, this clone turned up once. The rearrangement uses TRBV18 and TRBJ1-2; D call uncertain. Germline V lookup: CDR1 KGHSH, CDR2 LQKENI. The V end lost 4 bases, the J end lost 3 bases, and 24 bases lay between the germline ends. The CDR3 is 18 residues long. CDR3 bases: TGTGCCAGCTCACGGGGATCTGGATCTTCAGTAGATGACTATGGCTACACCTTC. As protein: CASSRGSGSSVDDYGYTF.

This sequence joins TRBV10-3 and TRBJ1-4; weak D call: TRBD1 (5 bases). Germline V gene data show CDR1 as ENHRY and CDR2 as SYGVKD. This CDR3 contains 15 residues. Trimming stripped 3 bases from V and 0 bases from J, with 8 bases between. The CDR3 protein is CAISDWGATNEKLFF. As DNA, the CDR3 is TGTGCCATCAGTGACTGGGGGGCAACTAATGAAAAACTGTTTTTT.

The chain carries TRBV2 and TRBJ2-1; possible D gene TRBD1, 6 bases. Germline CDR1 SNHLY, CDR2 FYNNEI. Trimming removed 2 bases at V and 5 bases at J, with 22 bases between. This CDR3 region has 18 residues. The CDR3 DNA follows: TGTGCCAGCAGTGAATCTTTCGGACAGCCGACTTACAACAATGAGCAGTTCTTC. This codes for CASSESFGQPTYNNEQFF.

The V and J genes are TRBV5-6 and TRBJ1-2, with a tentative D call TRBD1 (5 bases). The CDR3 has 12 amino acids. CDR1 and CDR2 (germline): SGHDT, YYEEEE. Trimming stripped 2 bases from V and 8 bases from J, with 10 bases between. CDR3 in amino acids: CASSFSGNGYTF. As DNA, the CDR3 is TGTGCCAGCAGCTTTTCAGGGAACGGCTACACCTTC.

The chain has TRBV19 and TRBJ1-4; TRBD1 might be the D (6 bases). The CDR3 loop spans 20 amino acids. V dropped 3 bases and J dropped 6 bases, with 29 bases sitting between them. Germline V gene lookup returns CDR1 LNHDA and CDR2 SQIVND (reference sequence). The CDR3 loop reads CASSISRLSRGHLRDEKLFF. DNA for the CDR3: TGTGCCAGTAGTATCTCCCGTTTGTCCAGGGGACACCTCCGGGATGAAAAACTGTTTTTT.

This clone was counted a few times. The V and J genes are TRBV19 and TRBJ2-1, with 8 positions matching TRBD2. CDR3 length: 14 amino acids. The germline V gene encodes CDR1 LNHDA and CDR2 SQIVND (reference sequence). The ends lost 7 bases at V and 5 bases at J; junction bases unmatched: 7. CDR3 DNA: TGTGCCAGTACCCCACTAGCGGCAAACAATGAGCAGTTCTTC. Protein sequence: CASTPLAANNEQFF.

The chain carries TRBV10-1 and TRBJ1-5; possible D gene TRBD1, 5 bases. Trimming cost V 4 bases and J 5 bases, with 9 bases left between them. CDR3 size: 13 residues. The germline CDR1 and CDR2 sequences are WNHNN and SYGVQD (reference sequence). CDR3 nucleotide sequence: TGCGCCAGCAGTGTAGGGGTAGATCAGCCCCAGCATTTT. Protein sequence: CASSVGVDQPQHF.

V usage is TRBV3-1 (or the pseudogene TRBV3-2) and J usage is TRBJ2-3, with D perhaps TRBD2 (5 bases). CDR1 is LGHDT, CDR2 YNNKEL, per germline (reference sequence). The CDR3 contains 14 residues. V lost 4 bases, J lost 0 bases, and 8 bases lay in between. CDR3 nucleotide sequence: TGTGCCAGCAGCCGAGGGAGTAGCACAGATACGCAGTATTTT. It is translated as CASSRGSSTDTQYF.

The V call is TRBV28, the J call TRBJ1-1; D is undetermined. CDR1 and CDR2 (germline): MDHEN, SYDVKM. The length of the CDR3 is 14 residues. Trimming shortened V by 2 bases and J by 3 bases, and 10 bases separated the two germline ends. The CDR3 region is CASSLVRRDTEAFF. CDR3 nucleotides: TGTGCCAGCAGTTTAGTAAGGAGGGACACTGAAGCTTTCTTT.

This clone was seen only once. CDR3 sequence (DNA): TGTGCCAGCAGTGAAGCACCGGCTTTCTATGGCTACACCTTC. Protein product: CASSEAPAFYGYTF. The genes are TRBV6-1 and TRBJ1-2; unclear D gene. The V gene lost 0 bases and the J gene lost 4 bases, with 9 bases spanning the gap. Germline V CDR1 and CDR2: MNHNS, SASEGT. There are 14 residues in the CDR3.

The chain is built from TRBV7-2 and TRBJ1-1, with D tentatively TRBD1 (5 bases). CDR1 is SGHTA and CDR2 is FQGNSA in the germline V gene. This CDR3 is 14 amino acids long. V shed 5 bases and J shed 2 bases, with 12 bases lying between them. CDR3 nucleotides: TGTGCCAGCAGCGACACAGGTTTCAACACTGAAGCTTTCTTT. The encoded protein is CASSDTGFNTEAFF. Full variable domain (remainder filled in from reference TRBV7-2 and TRBJ1-1): GAGVSQSPSNKVTEKGKDVELRCDPISGHTALYWYRQSLGQGLEFLIYFQGNSAPDKSGLPSDRFSAERTGGSVSTLTIQRTQQEDSAVYLCASSDTGFNTEAFFGQGTRLTVV.

The chain combines TRBV5-5 with TRBJ1-1; D uncertain. Germline CDR1 is SGHKS and CDR2 is YYEKEE (reference sequence). The CDR3 runs to 14 residues. The V and J ends lost 3 bases and 0 bases respectively, with 9 bases between them. The CDR3 DNA is TGTGCCAGCAGCTATGGGGTTATGAACACTGAAGCTTTCTTT. Translation gives CASSYGVMNTEAFF.

The chain employs TRBV12-3 or TRBV12-4 and TRBJ2-5, with D unresolved. V was trimmed by 3 bases and J by 5 bases, leaving 10 bases between them. The CDR3 spans 13 residues. The CDR3 sequence is CASSFVPEETQYF. CDR3 sequence (DNA): TGTGCCAGCAGTTTCGTCCCGGAGGAGACCCAGTACTTC.

This clone was seen only once. The CDR3 DNA follows: TGTGCCAGCAGCTTAGCTAACCGGGACGCAGGAGAAGCTTTCTTT. Translated: CASSLANRDAGEAFF. V is TRBV11-1 and J is TRBJ1-1; D possibly corresponds to TRBD1 (5 bases). This CDR3 has 15 amino acids. CDR1 SGHAT and CDR2 FQDESV come from the germline V gene (reference sequence). V lost 0 bases and J lost 8, with 16 bases in between.

The chain links TRBV5-6 to TRBJ2-5, with D hard to call. The V and J ends lost 0 bases and 2 bases respectively, with 23 bases between them. CDR1 is SGHDT, CDR2 YYEEEE, per germline. The CDR3 extends over 19 amino acids. The CDR3 loop reads CASSLVVGRTVSFQETQYF. CDR3 bases: TGTGCCAGCAGCTTGGTTGTGGGCCGGACGGTCAGCTTTCAAGAGACCCAGTACTTC.

The chain recombines TRBV9 with TRBJ1-3, with 7 nucleotides matching TRBD1. V dropped 2 bases and J dropped 0; count of bases not matched to a gene: 2. CDR3 length: 15 residues. Germline V gene lookup returns CDR1 SGDLS and CDR2 YYNGEE. CDR3 amino acids: CASSVNRGSGNTIYF. DNA of the CDR3: TGTGCCAGCAGCGTCAACAGGGGCTCTGGAAACACCATATATTTT. Combining the CDR3 with reference TRBV9 and TRBJ1-3 gives the whole variable domain DSGVTQTPKHLITATGQRVTLRCSPRSGDLSVYWYQQSLDQGLQFLIQYYNGEERAKGNILERFSAQQFPDLHSELNLSSLELGDSALYFCASSVNRGSGNTIYFGEGSWLTVV.